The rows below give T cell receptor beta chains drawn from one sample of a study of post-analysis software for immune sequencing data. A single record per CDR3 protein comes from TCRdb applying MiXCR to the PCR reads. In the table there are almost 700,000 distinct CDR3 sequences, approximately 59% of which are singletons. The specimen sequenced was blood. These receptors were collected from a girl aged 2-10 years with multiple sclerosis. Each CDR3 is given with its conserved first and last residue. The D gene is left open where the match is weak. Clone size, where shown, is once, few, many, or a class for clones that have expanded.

cdr3_nt: TGTGCCAGCAGCCGAGGACTAGGGGACTACAATGAGCAGTTCTTC
cdr3_aa: CASSRGLGDYNEQFF
j_call: TRBJ2-1
clone_size: -
v_call: TRBV3-1
d_call: TRBD2

cdr3_nt: TGTGCCAGCAGCTTAAGGACTAGCGGGACCTACGAGCAGTACTTC
cdr3_aa: CASSLRTSGTYEQYF
j_call: TRBJ2-7
clone_size: -
v_call: TRBV7-2
d_call: TRBD2

cdr3_nt: TGCAGCGCTAGAGACCATCCCGGGACTAGCAGGTCCTACGAGCAGTACTTC
cdr3_aa: CSARDHPGTSRSYEQYF
j_call: TRBJ2-7
clone_size: once
v_call: TRBV20-1
d_call: TRBD2

cdr3_nt: TGTGCCAGCAGCCTACGGGGGGCTACGTTCCATGAGCAGTTCTTC
cdr3_aa: CASSLRGATFHEQFF
j_call: TRBJ2-1
clone_size: -
v_call: TRBV21-1
d_call: -

cdr3_nt: TGTGCCAGCAGCTCAGCGGGGGGGACCACCCCAAACATTCAGTACTTC
cdr3_aa: CASSSAGGTTPNIQYF
j_call: TRBJ2-4
clone_size: few
v_call: TRBV7-8
d_call: TRBD2

cdr3_nt: TGTGCCAGCAGTTGGGACCTCCCGAGCACAGATACGCAGTATTTT
cdr3_aa: CASSWDLPSTDTQYF
j_call: TRBJ2-3
clone_size: -
v_call: TRBV28
d_call: -

cdr3_nt: TGTGCCAGCACCTTCCTCACGGATGGGACAGGAGGAGAAAAACTGTTTTTT
cdr3_aa: CASTFLTDGTGGEKLFF
j_call: TRBJ1-4
clone_size: -
v_call: TRBV7-9
d_call: TRBD1

cdr3_nt: TGTGCCAGCAGTGACAGGGGGGACCTAAGCGAGCAGTACTTC
cdr3_aa: CASSDRGDLSEQYF
j_call: TRBJ2-7
clone_size: few
v_call: TRBV6-6
d_call: TRBD1

cdr3_nt: TGCAGCGTTCTGGGCAACACGGACGAGCAGTACTTC
cdr3_aa: CSVLGNTDEQYF
j_call: TRBJ2-7
clone_size: -
v_call: TRBV29-1
d_call: -

cdr3_nt: TGTGCCACCAGCAGGACGGAGTATCAGCCCCAGCATTTT
cdr3_aa: CATSRTEYQPQHF
j_call: TRBJ1-5
clone_size: -
v_call: TRBV15
d_call: -

cdr3_nt: TGTGCCAGCAGCCGGAGCGGTGCCTACGAGCAGTACTTC
cdr3_aa: CASSRSGAYEQYF
j_call: TRBJ2-7
clone_size: -
v_call: TRBV14
d_call: -

cdr3_nt: TGCAGTGCTAGGAGAACAGGGGAAGTGGGCTACACCTTC
cdr3_aa: CSARRTGEVGYTF
j_call: TRBJ1-2
clone_size: -
v_call: TRBV20-1
d_call: TRBD1

cdr3_nt: TGTGCCAGCAGCGGCCCGACCCGGGACTCAAAAGGCACAGATACGCAGTATTTT
cdr3_aa: CASSGPTRDSKGTDTQYF
j_call: TRBJ2-3
clone_size: -
v_call: TRBV6-1
d_call: -

cdr3_nt: TGTGCCAGCAGCACTGGGACAGGGATGGAGACCCAGTACTTC
cdr3_aa: CASSTGTGMETQYF
j_call: TRBJ2-5
clone_size: -
v_call: TRBV7-3
d_call: TRBD1

cdr3_nt: TGCGCCAGCAGCCCCAGGGCCCCATATGGCTACACCTTC
cdr3_aa: CASSPRAPYGYTF
j_call: TRBJ1-2
clone_size: few
v_call: TRBV5-1
d_call: -

cdr3_nt: TGTGCCAGCAGTGAAGCTAGAGGATTCTCCTACGAGCAGTACTTC
cdr3_aa: CASSEARGFSYEQYF
j_call: TRBJ2-7
clone_size: -
v_call: TRBV6-1
d_call: -

cdr3_nt: TGTGCCAGCAGCTTCAGACAGGGGAGGAACAATGAGCAGTTCTTC
cdr3_aa: CASSFRQGRNNEQFF
j_call: TRBJ2-1
clone_size: -
v_call: TRBV3-1
d_call: TRBD1

cdr3_nt: TGCGCCAGTAGCCAAGAAGGCCCAGGGACAGGGGACAACGAGCAGTACTTC
cdr3_aa: CASSQEGPGTGDNEQYF
j_call: TRBJ2-7
clone_size: few
v_call: TRBV4-1
d_call: TRBD1

cdr3_nt: TGTGCCAGCAGAACAGGGGGGGGGGATGGCTACACCTTC
cdr3_aa: CASRTGGGDGYTF
j_call: TRBJ1-2
clone_size: -
v_call: TRBV12-3/TRBV12-4
d_call: TRBD1

cdr3_nt: TGTGCCAGCAGCCTAACGGGGAAGGGGCGCAATGAGCAGTTCTTC
cdr3_aa: CASSLTGKGRNEQFF
j_call: TRBJ2-1
clone_size: -
v_call: TRBV12-3/TRBV12-4
d_call: -

cdr3_nt: TGTGCCAGCAGCTTGGGGATAGCGGGGTCCTCTTTAACGGGTGAGCAGTTCTTC
cdr3_aa: CASSLGIAGSSLTGEQFF
j_call: TRBJ2-1
clone_size: -
v_call: TRBV5-4
d_call: TRBD2

cdr3_nt: TGCGCCAGCAGCCCGGGGACAGGGAGGGATACGCAGTATTTT
cdr3_aa: CASSPGTGRDTQYF
j_call: TRBJ2-3
clone_size: -
v_call: TRBV5-1
d_call: TRBD1

cdr3_nt: TGTGCCAGCAGCCCCCGGACCGACCTCCGCTCCTACAATGAGCAGTTCTTC
cdr3_aa: CASSPRTDLRSYNEQFF
j_call: TRBJ2-1
clone_size: -
v_call: TRBV11-2
d_call: -

cdr3_nt: TGCAGCACGGGGGGGCTAGCGGGGCTCCGGGAGCAGTTCTTC
cdr3_aa: CSTGGLAGLREQFF
j_call: TRBJ2-1
clone_size: -
v_call: TRBV29-1
d_call: TRBD2

cdr3_nt: TGCGCCAGCAGCTTGGGGCCGGGACAGGGGGCGCTTAATGAGCAGTTCTTC
cdr3_aa: CASSLGPGQGALNEQFF
j_call: TRBJ2-1
clone_size: -
v_call: TRBV5-1
d_call: TRBD1

cdr3_nt: TGTGCCAGCAGTCCAGGGGGCCCGGTAGAGACCCAGTACTTC
cdr3_aa: CASSPGGPVETQYF
j_call: TRBJ2-5
clone_size: many
v_call: TRBV6-2/TRBV6-3
d_call: TRBD1

cdr3_nt: TGCAGTGCTCAGGACGTCGGAGGGGACTATGGCTACACCTTC
cdr3_aa: CSAQDVGGDYGYTF
j_call: TRBJ1-2
clone_size: -
v_call: TRBV20-1
d_call: -

cdr3_nt: TGCGCCAGCAGCTTCCGGGACAGGTTGGATGAGCAGTTCTTC
cdr3_aa: CASSFRDRLDEQFF
j_call: TRBJ2-1
clone_size: once
v_call: TRBV5-1
d_call: TRBD1

cdr3_nt: TGCGCCAGCAGCCCGACCCGGGGAGGCACAGATACGCAGTATTTT
cdr3_aa: CASSPTRGGTDTQYF
j_call: TRBJ2-3
clone_size: -
v_call: TRBV5-1
d_call: -

cdr3_nt: TGTGCCAGCAGCTGGGGATCAGGGGAAGATACGCAGTATTTT
cdr3_aa: CASSWGSGEDTQYF
j_call: TRBJ2-3
clone_size: -
v_call: TRBV11-2
d_call: -

cdr3_nt: TGTGCCAGCAGTTATAGGTCGCGGCTAGCGGGATCAGATACGCAGTATTTT
cdr3_aa: CASSYRSRLAGSDTQYF
j_call: TRBJ2-3
clone_size: -
v_call: TRBV6-2/TRBV6-3
d_call: TRBD2

cdr3_nt: TGTGCCAGCAGCCCCCTACGCGGGCCTAACTATGGCTACACCTTC
cdr3_aa: CASSPLRGPNYGYTF
j_call: TRBJ1-2
clone_size: once
v_call: TRBV7-9
d_call: -

cdr3_nt: TGTGCCGGCAGGCTAACGTCTCTAGGGCGAGGCAATGAGCAGTTCTTC
cdr3_aa: CAGRLTSLGRGNEQFF
j_call: TRBJ2-1
clone_size: -
v_call: TRBV6-6
d_call: -

cdr3_nt: TGCAGTGCCCCGGGGTTGGGCCCCGAGACCCAGTACTTC
cdr3_aa: CSAPGLGPETQYF
j_call: TRBJ2-5
clone_size: few
v_call: TRBV20-1
d_call: -

cdr3_nt: TGTGCCAGCAGGGTTCGACCGATCACAGATACGCAGTATTTT
cdr3_aa: CASRVRPITDTQYF
j_call: TRBJ2-3
clone_size: few
v_call: TRBV12-3/TRBV12-4
d_call: -

cdr3_nt: TGTGCCAGCAGCCAAGAGGGACAGGGGGCTAGCGAGCAGTACTTC
cdr3_aa: CASSQEGQGASEQYF
j_call: TRBJ2-7
clone_size: -
v_call: TRBV3-1
d_call: TRBD1

cdr3_nt: TGTGCCAGCAGTTACTGGGGGGTCTACAATGAGCAGTTCTTC
cdr3_aa: CASSYWGVYNEQFF
j_call: TRBJ2-1
clone_size: once
v_call: TRBV6-5
d_call: -

cdr3_nt: TGTGCCAGCTCGAACGGGGCGATTAGCAATCAGCCCCAGCATTTT
cdr3_aa: CASSNGAISNQPQHF
j_call: TRBJ1-5
clone_size: -
v_call: TRBV27
d_call: -

cdr3_nt: TGTGCTAGTGCCCGAGGGACGGAGAGGCCCTGGGGCAAAAACATTCAGTACTTC
cdr3_aa: CASARGTERPWGKNIQYF
j_call: TRBJ2-4
clone_size: -
v_call: TRBV12-5
d_call: -

cdr3_nt: TGTGCCAGCAGTGTGGGGACTAGCGGGACCTACGAGCAGTACTTC
cdr3_aa: CASSVGTSGTYEQYF
j_call: TRBJ2-7
clone_size: -
v_call: TRBV25-1
d_call: TRBD2

cdr3_nt: TGTGCCAGTAGTATAGGAGAGGAGCAGCCCCAGCATTTT
cdr3_aa: CASSIGEEQPQHF
j_call: TRBJ1-5
clone_size: once
v_call: TRBV19
d_call: -

cdr3_nt: TGTGCCAGCAGCTTAATGGCGCAGGGTTACAATGAGCAGTTCTTC
cdr3_aa: CASSLMAQGYNEQFF
j_call: TRBJ2-1
clone_size: -
v_call: TRBV7-3
d_call: -

cdr3_nt: TGCAGTGCTAGAGAAGGGGCTAACACTGAAGCTTTCTTT
cdr3_aa: CSAREGANTEAFF
j_call: TRBJ1-1
clone_size: -
v_call: TRBV20-1
d_call: -

cdr3_nt: TGCAGCGTTGAAGCCCGGGGGGGGCATGGAGCTGAAGCTTTCTTT
cdr3_aa: CSVEARGGHGAEAFF
j_call: TRBJ1-1
clone_size: -
v_call: TRBV29-1
d_call: -

cdr3_nt: TGTGCCAGCAGCCAAGTTTCCAGGACCACCTACGAGCAGTACTTC
cdr3_aa: CASSQVSRTTYEQYF
j_call: TRBJ2-7
clone_size: -
v_call: TRBV14
d_call: -

cdr3_nt: TGTGCCAGCAGCCGCAACGACAGGTTTGAAGCTTTCTTT
cdr3_aa: CASSRNDRFEAFF
j_call: TRBJ1-1
clone_size: few
v_call: TRBV12-3/TRBV12-4
d_call: -

cdr3_nt: TGTGCCACCGTTCACAGGGTTGGGGGCACAGATACGCAGTATTTT
cdr3_aa: CATVHRVGGTDTQYF
j_call: TRBJ2-3
clone_size: few
v_call: TRBV24-1
d_call: -

cdr3_nt: TGTGCCACCAGAAGTGACAGTATGACCGGGGAGCTGTTTTTT
cdr3_aa: CATRSDSMTGELFF
j_call: TRBJ2-2
clone_size: once
v_call: TRBV15
d_call: -

cdr3_nt: TGTGCCAGCAGCGGCCGGACAGGTCCTTGGGGCTACACCTTC
cdr3_aa: CASSGRTGPWGYTF
j_call: TRBJ1-2
clone_size: once
v_call: TRBV9
d_call: TRBD1

cdr3_nt: TGTGCCAGCAGATCACCGGCTCAGGACAGGTCCGGGTACTTC
cdr3_aa: CASRSPAQDRSGYF
j_call: TRBJ2-7
clone_size: -
v_call: TRBV7-6
d_call: TRBD1

cdr3_nt: TGTGCCAGCAGTTCCGGGGCGGGAGTATGGGTCAATGAGCAGTTCTTC
cdr3_aa: CASSSGAGVWVNEQFF
j_call: TRBJ2-1
clone_size: -
v_call: TRBV6-5
d_call: TRBD2

cdr3_nt: TGCGCCAGCGGGGCAGGACTTACACCCTACGAGCAGTACTTC
cdr3_aa: CASGAGLTPYEQYF
j_call: TRBJ2-7
clone_size: -
v_call: TRBV5-1
d_call: -

cdr3_nt: TGTGCCAGCTGCCGCCGATGCGGACTAGCGGGAGAGACCCAGTACTTC
cdr3_aa: CASCRRCGLAGETQYF
j_call: TRBJ2-5
clone_size: -
v_call: TRBV27
d_call: TRBD2

cdr3_nt: TGTGCCAGCAGCCAAGGGGGGAAGACCAAAAACATTCAGTACTTC
cdr3_aa: CASSQGGKTKNIQYF
j_call: TRBJ2-4
clone_size: -
v_call: TRBV7-2
d_call: -

cdr3_nt: TGTGCCAGCCAAGGACAGGGTAGCACTGAAGCTTTCTTT
cdr3_aa: CASQGQGSTEAFF
j_call: TRBJ1-1
clone_size: -
v_call: TRBV12-3/TRBV12-4
d_call: TRBD1